These 12 T cell receptor beta chains came from one sample sequenced in a study of control samples from healthy donors and cancer patients. Sequencing was performed with immunoSEQ multiplex PCR; in TCRdb, only in-frame clones are kept and a portion is missing. The data show about 120,000 clones, approximately 92% seen once. The sequencing input was blood. The receptors shown here come from a woman aged 50 to 60 in good health.

The CDR3 loop is CASSPRSGPEAFF. For the CDR3, the DNA is TGTGCCAGCAGCCCACGATCGGGGCCCGAAGCTTTCTTT. V and J are TRBV9 and TRBJ1-1; D might be TRBD1 (5 bases). The CDR3 runs to 13 residues. V lost 4 bases and J lost 8, with 15 bases in between. CDR1 SGDLS and CDR2 YYNGEE come from the germline V gene.

The V gene is TRBV30, the J gene TRBJ2-5, with 15 bases that match TRBD2. The CDR3 runs to 16 residues. Germline loops: CDR1 GTSNPN, CDR2 SVGIG (reference sequence). CDR3: CAAPNGLAGGQETQYF. CDR3 nucleotide sequence: TGTGCTGCCCCGAACGGACTAGCGGGAGGGCAAGAGACCCAGTACTTC.

The chain carries TRBV27 and TRBJ1-6, with D possibly being TRBD1 (6 bases). CDR3 length: 15 residues. The V end was cut by 8 bases, the J end by 4 bases, with 15 bases between. The V gene's germline CDR1 is MNHEY and CDR2 SMNVEV (reference sequence). The CDR3 region has the DNA TGTGCCAGCCTGACAGGACGTTTGTATAATTCACCCCTCCACTTT. Translation gives CASLTGRLYNSPLHF.

This clone has only one observation. V gene TRBV7-9 combines with J gene TRBJ1-4; no firm D call. Germline CDR1 and CDR2: SEHNR and FQNEAQ (reference sequence). The CDR3 covers 13 residues. V was trimmed by 4 bases and J by 8 bases, leaving 11 bases between them. CDR3 loop: CASSSRDGEKLFF. The DNA of the CDR3 is TGTGCCAGCAGCTCCCGGGATGGGGAAAAACTGTTTTTT.

V usage is TRBV11-2 and J usage is TRBJ1-2; D is unresolved. The CDR3 has 17 residues. Trimming took 0 bases from V and 2 from J, leaving 16 bases between them. Germline V lookup: CDR1 SGHAT, CDR2 FQNNGV. DNA of the CDR3: TGTGCCAGCAGCTTAGATTTGGTTCAGGAAAAAAACTATGGCTACACCTTC. It translates to CASSLDLVQEKNYGYTF.

The J gene is TRBJ1-5, the V gene TRBV6-5; the D is unclear. Trimming cost V 6 bases and J 1 base, with 10 bases left between them. CDR1 and CDR2 (germline): MNHEY, SVGAGI. The CDR3 sequence is 14 residues long. CDR3 DNA sequence: TGTGCCAGCAGAGGTCTTTTGAGCAATCAGCCCCAGCATTTT. Its protein product is CASRGLLSNQPQHF.

V usage is TRBV28 and J usage is TRBJ2-7; maybe TRBD1 (6 bases). The germline gives CDR1 MDHEN, CDR2 SYDVKM. The CDR3 is 14 residues long. Trimming left V 2 bases short and J 3 bases short, with 11 bases between. The CDR3, as DNA: TGTGCCAGCAGTTTACTACAGGGCCGCTACGAGCAGTACTTC. This gives the protein CASSLLQGRYEQYF. Using reference TRBV28 and TRBJ2-7 for the parts outside the CDR3, the full variable domain is DVKVTQSSRYLVKRTGEKVFLECVQDMDHENMFWYRQDPGLGLRLIYFSYDVKMKEKGDIPEGYSVSREKKERFSLILESASTNQTSMYLCASSLLQGRYEQYFGPGTRLTVT.

The DNA for the CDR3 is TGTGCCAGCAGCTTGATCAGGGAGGATGGCTACACCTTC. Translation gives CASSLIREDGYTF. The V call is TRBV7-9, the J call TRBJ1-2; TRBD1 is a possible D gene (5 bases). Germline V gives CDR1 SEHNR, CDR2 FQNEAQ (reference sequence). V lost 3 bases, J lost 6 bases, and 11 bases lay in between. The CDR3 length is 13 residues.

The chain carries TRBV15 and TRBJ2-3, with 8 nucleotides matching TRBD1. Trimming at V came to 4 bases and at J to 3 bases, leaving 15 bases not matched to a gene. The CDR3 covers 18 residues. The V gene's germline CDR1 is LNHNV and CDR2 YYDKDF (reference sequence). CDR3: CATSTQVAGTGITDTQYF. DNA for the CDR3: TGTGCCACCAGCACCCAGGTTGCCGGGACAGGAATTACAGATACGCAGTATTTT.

The chain joins TRBV9 to TRBJ2-2; unclear D gene. CDR3 length: 13 residues. The germline V and J ends were trimmed by 0 bases and 4 bases, with 4 bases remaining between them. Germline V gives CDR1 SGDLS, CDR2 YYNGEE. CDR3 nucleotides: TGTGCCAGCAGCGTAGGACTCACCGGGGAGCTGTTTTTT. Translation: CASSVGLTGELFF.

This clone was observed once. CDR3 nucleotides: TGCGCCAGCAGCGAGGGACAGGGGGGGGGCAATGAGCAGTTCTTC. Protein: CASSEGQGGGNEQFF. This chain joins TRBV5-1 and TRBJ2-1; 11 bases are a match to TRBD1. The CDR3 consists of 15 residues. V shed 4 bases and J 6 bases; nucleotides not matched to a gene: 6. Germline V CDR1 and CDR2: SGHRS, YFSETQ.

This clone was counted once. The chain joins TRBV29-1 to TRBJ2-3; 10 bases are shared with TRBD2. Trimming took 4 bases from V and 3 from J; bases not matched to a gene: 7. Per germline, CDR1 SQVTM and CDR2 ANQGSEA. CDR3 size: 15 residues. For the CDR3, the DNA is TGCAGCGTTGGTACCGCTAGCGGGAGAACAGATACGCAGTATTTT. This sequence encodes CSVGTASGRTDTQYF.